Presented here are 30 T cell receptor beta chains from one specimen sequenced in a study of blood T cell repertoires in COVID-19. Data came from immunoSEQ multiplex PCR; TCRdb stores just in-frame clones and leaves some out. The sample holds 200,000 to 300,000 clones, over 65% seen once. Material for sequencing was peripheral blood. All receptors derive from a woman of 80 years or more with acute or convalescent COVID-19.

The rearrangement links TRBV10-3 to TRBJ2-7; D gene uncertain. Germline V gene data show CDR1 as ENHRY and CDR2 as SYGVKD. The length of the CDR3 is 14 residues. V lost 0 bases and J lost 2, with 8 bases in between. The CDR3 is CAISESTSTYEQYF. CDR3 coding DNA: TGTGCCATCAGTGAGTCGACTTCTACCTACGAGCAGTACTTC.

This sequence joins TRBV6-6 and TRBJ1-3, with TRBD1 as a possible D gene (6 bases). Germline CDR1 and CDR2: MNHNY and SVGAGI (reference sequence). This CDR3 region has 14 residues. Trimming cost V 8 bases and J 0 bases, with 11 bases left between them. DNA of the CDR3: TGTGCCAGCCGACAGGACCTCTCTGGAAACACCATATATTTT. This encodes CASRQDLSGNTIYF.

Details on this clone: Other DNA sequences within the sample encode an identical CDR3. This chain links TRBV18 with TRBJ2-7; D possibly corresponds to TRBD2 (6 bases). With 6 bases removed from V and 1 base from J, the gap between germline ends came to 10 bases. The germline V gene encodes CDR1 KGHSH and CDR2 LQKENI. CDR3 size: 13 residues. CDR3 nucleotide sequence: TGTGCCAGCTCTCCCGGGACTTCCTACGAGCAGTACTTC. Its protein product is CASSPGTSYEQYF.

This chain links TRBV7-9 with TRBJ1-6; unclear D gene. V was shortened by 3 bases and J by 0 bases, with 6 bases between the two germline ends. The germline V gene has CDR1 SEHNR and CDR2 FQNEAQ (reference sequence). CDR3 size: 15 residues. CDR3 nucleotides: TGTGCCAGCAGCTTTGGGAGCTCCTATAATTCACCCCTCCACTTT. This gives the protein CASSFGSSYNSPLHF.

The chain employs TRBV7-8 and TRBJ1-3, with D maybe TRBD1 (6 bases). CDR1 is SGHVS, CDR2 FQNEAQ, per germline. This CDR3 has 18 residues. V dropped 1 base and J dropped 4 bases, with 20 bases sitting between them. This chain's CDR3 is CASSLEESGGRRGNTIYF. DNA of the CDR3: TGTGCCAGCAGCTTAGAGGAAAGCGGGGGGCGCCGGGGAAACACCATATATTTT. Supplemented by reference TRBV7-8 and TRBJ1-3, the full variable domain reads GAGVSQSPRYKVAKRGQDVALRCDPISGHVSLFWYQQALGQGPEFLTYFQNEAQLDKSGLPSDRFFAERPEGSVSTLKIQRTQQEDSAVYLCASSLEESGGRRGNTIYFGEGSWLTVV.

The rearrangement uses TRBV5-1 and TRBJ1-5; 8 bases align to TRBD1. The CDR3 totals 13 residues. V was clipped by 3 bases and J by 11 bases; unmatched bases: 7. CDR1 SGHRS and CDR2 YFSETQ come from the germline V gene. The CDR3 region is CASSSRPQGAQHF. CDR3 nucleotides: TGCGCCAGCAGCTCCCGTCCACAGGGGGCCCAGCATTTT.

This chain uses TRBV12-3 or TRBV12-4 with TRBJ2-5, with a possible D match to TRBD2 (5 bases). The CDR3 spans 12 residues. V lost 7 bases to trimming and J lost 7 bases, with 13 bases between them. CDR3 nucleotide sequence: TGTGCCAGCACTACCGGAGGCTGGACCCAGTACTTC. This sequence encodes CASTTGGWTQYF.

J is TRBJ2-5 and V is TRBV6-2 or TRBV6-3; 7 bases map to TRBD1. The CDR3 has 18 amino acids. The junction had 17 bases not matched to a gene; V was cut back by 5 bases and J by 2 bases. Per the germline V gene, CDR1 is MNHEY and CDR2 is SVGEGT. Written as DNA, the CDR3 is TGTGCCAGCAGTCGCCGCGCCCGGGACAGAGAATTTCAAGAGACCCAGTACTTC. Translation gives CASSRRARDREFQETQYF.

Ten or more counts support this clone. The rearrangement joins TRBV27 to TRBJ1-1, with a weak D call TRBD1 (5 bases). Trimming took off 8 bases at V and 2 bases at J, with 18 bases between the two ends. CDR3 length: 15 amino acids. Germline V gene data show CDR1 as MNHEY and CDR2 as SMNVEV (reference sequence). Here the CDR3 reads CASYEKGLFNTEAFF. CDR3 DNA: TGTGCCAGCTACGAAAAGGGGTTGTTCAACACTGAAGCTTTCTTT.

This chain uses TRBV18 with TRBJ2-3; TRBD2 is a possible D gene (5 bases). CDR1 and CDR2 from the germline V gene are KGHSH and LQKENI. Trimming pared 3 bases from V and 2 bases from J, leaving 6 bases between. There are 13 residues in the CDR3. As DNA, the CDR3 is TGTGCCAGCTCACCCGGACTCACAGATACGCAGTATTTT. This gives the protein CASSPGLTDTQYF.

V is TRBV3-1 (or the pseudogene TRBV3-2) and J is TRBJ1-3, with D possibly matching TRBD1 (5 bases). Germline-derived CDR1 and CDR2 are LGHDT and YNNKEL (reference sequence). There are 14 residues in the CDR3. The V end was cut by 6 bases, the J end by 3 bases, with 12 bases between. The CDR3 sequence is CASRNPGFGNTIYF. The CDR3 DNA reads as TGTGCCAGCAGGAATCCAGGGTTTGGAAACACCATATATTTT.

Concerning this clone: Other nucleotide sequences from this sample produce the same CDR3. This rearrangement joins TRBV7-2 to TRBJ1-2, with D tentatively TRBD1 (5 bases). This CDR3 comprises 14 residues. Trimming removed 1 base from V and 2 bases from J, with 8 bases in between. Germline V lookup: CDR1 SGHTA, CDR2 FQGNSA. The CDR3 loop reads CASSLGQGNYGYTF. The CDR3 DNA reads TGTGCCAGCAGCTTAGGGCAGGGCAACTATGGCTACACCTTC.

This clone was counted between two and nine times. The chain couples TRBV18 to TRBJ2-4, with D maybe TRBD1 (5 bases). Germline V lookup: CDR1 KGHSH, CDR2 LQKENI. The V end was cut by 3 bases, the J end by 0 bases, with 12 bases between. The length of the CDR3 is 16 residues. The DNA of the CDR3 is TGTGCCAGCTCACCGACAGCGACCATAGCCAAAAACATTCAGTACTTC. Its translation: CASSPTATIAKNIQYF.

The gene calls are TRBV28 and TRBJ2-5; no clear D gene. In germline, CDR1 is MDHEN, CDR2 SYDVKM. The V gene lost 2 bases and the J gene lost 4 bases, with 17 bases spanning the gap. The CDR3 spans 16 residues. CDR3 region: CASSLRLRGVGETQYF. The CDR3 nucleotides read TGTGCCAGCAGTTTACGACTGAGAGGCGTCGGAGAGACCCAGTACTTC.

About this clone: The DNA is omitted, as the CDR3 cannot be located on it reliably, and the CDR3 follows TCRdb's listing. The chain couples TRBV21-1 to TRBJ1-3. TRBV21-1 is a pseudogene. With termini counted, the CDR3 has 14 amino acids. The CDR3 loop is CASSKVAAGNTIYF.

The gene calls are TRBV10-3 and TRBJ2-2, with D possibly TRBD2 on 5 matching bases. V lost 3 bases and J lost 1, with 12 bases in between. CDR3 length equals 16 residues. Germline CDR1 ENHRY, CDR2 SYGVKD. The CDR3 loop is CAISESGRWNTGELFF. The CDR3 DNA reads as TGTGCCATCAGTGAAAGCGGAAGGTGGAACACCGGGGAGCTGTTTTTT.

This clone was seen once. The chain is built from TRBV9 and TRBJ2-1, with D tentatively TRBD1 (5 bases). Trimming pared 0 bases from V and 2 bases from J, leaving 9 bases between. This CDR3 has 15 amino acids. Germline values: CDR1 SGDLS, CDR2 YYNGEE. In DNA form, the CDR3 reads TGTGCCAGCAGCGTAGGACCAGGGACCTACAATGAGCAGTTCTTC. Translation: CASSVGPGTYNEQFF.

The rearrangement joins TRBV18 to TRBJ2-1; 8 bases fit TRBD2. Germline V CDR1 and CDR2: KGHSH, LQKENI. V shed 3 bases and J 3 bases; nucleotides not matched to a gene: 7. The CDR3 covers 16 residues. The CDR3 protein is CASSPPLAVIYNEQFF. In nucleotides, the CDR3 is TGTGCCAGCTCACCGCCACTAGCGGTGATCTACAATGAGCAGTTCTTC.

The chain combines TRBV14 with TRBJ2-7; 16 nucleotides align to TRBD2. The V gene end was trimmed by 4 bases and the J gene end by 3 bases; junction bases not matched to a gene: 3. Germline CDR1 is SGHDN and CDR2 is FVKESK. The CDR3 consists of 16 residues. Here the CDR3 reads CASSPGLAGGSYEQYF. CDR3 DNA sequence: TGTGCCAGCAGCCCGGGACTAGCGGGAGGGAGCTACGAGCAGTACTTC.

CDR3 nucleotides: TGCGCCAGCAGCCTTCGGACCGCGGGTACCGGGGAGCTGTTTTTT. Residues: CASSLRTAGTGELFF. The chain combines TRBV5-1 with TRBJ2-2; possibly TRBD2 for D (5 bases). Per germline, CDR1 SGHRS and CDR2 YFSETQ. This CDR3 contains 15 residues. With 4 bases removed from V and 5 bases from J, the gap between germline ends came to 15 bases.

The V and J genes are TRBV27 and TRBJ1-5; TRBD1 matches 9 bases. Germline V gene sequence: CDR1 MNHEY, CDR2 SMNVEV (reference sequence). CDR3 length: 18 residues. V shed 4 bases and J 6 bases; nucleotides not matched to a gene: 16. The CDR3 region is CASSSPPGRTGVFQPQHF. The CDR3 coding sequence is TGTGCCAGCAGTTCCCCCCCCGGAAGGACAGGGGTATTTCAGCCCCAGCATTTT.

J is TRBJ1-6 and V is TRBV6-5, with a weak D call TRBD1 (6 bases). The CDR3 is 15 amino acids. V shed 5 bases and J shed 8 bases, with 16 bases lying between them. The germline V gene has CDR1 MNHEY and CDR2 SVGAGI. The CDR3 spells CASSPRQVYYSPLHF. The CDR3 DNA follows: TGTGCCAGCAGTCCCCGACAGGTTTATTATTCACCCCTCCACTTT.

This chain connects TRBV6-1 to TRBJ1-3, with TRBD1 identical over 7 bases. The germline V gene encodes CDR1 MNHNS and CDR2 SASEGT. The CDR3 contains 16 residues. The V gene end was trimmed by 4 bases and the J gene end by 4 bases; junction bases not matched to a gene: 10. CDR3 in DNA: TGTGCCAGCAGTGTCAGTTACAGGGGCTCGGGAAACACCATATATTTT. Translating gives CASSVSYRGSGNTIYF.

This chain joins TRBV6-2 or TRBV6-3 and TRBJ2-7; the match to TRBD2 covers 9 bases. This CDR3 contains 14 residues. The V gene's germline CDR1 is MNHEY and CDR2 SVGEGT. V trimming: 3 bases; J trimming: 2 bases; junction bases outside the gene matches: 2. CDR3 coding DNA: TGTGCCAGCAGTTATGGACTAGCGACCTACGAGCAGTACTTC. Its protein product is CASSYGLATYEQYF.

The chain has TRBV19 and TRBJ2-3; 7 positions agree with TRBD1. With 7 bases clipped from V and 0 bases from J, the junction kept 7 bases outside the gene matches. Looked up from germline, CDR1 is LNHDA and CDR2 is SQIVND (reference sequence). This CDR3 has 15 amino acids. CDR3 nucleotide sequence: TGTGCCAGTACTACAGGGGACCTGAGCACAGATACGCAGTATTTT. The encoded protein is CASTTGDLSTDTQYF.

This clone is a singleton in its sample. V usage is TRBV7-2 and J usage is TRBJ1-5; 8 bases align to TRBD1. Germline trimming cut 2 bases from V and 5 bases from J; bases unmatched to any gene: 8. Germline-derived CDR1 and CDR2 are SGHTA and FQGNSA. CDR3 length: 16 residues. Written as DNA, the CDR3 is TGTGCCAGCAGCTTACGGACAGGGAATAGTTATCAGCCCCAGCATTTT. Translated, it gives CASSLRTGNSYQPQHF.

The V gene is TRBV5-5, the J gene TRBJ2-6; tentatively, D is TRBD2 (5 bases). CDR3 length: 15 residues. Germline loops: CDR1 SGHKS, CDR2 YYEKEE (reference sequence). Trimming left V 0 bases short and J 2 bases short, with 6 bases between. The CDR3 nucleotides are TGTGCCAGCAGCTTGGTCGGGACTGGGGCCAACGTCCTGACTTTC. Its protein is CASSLVGTGANVLTF.

V and J are TRBV19 and TRBJ1-2; possible D gene TRBD1, 6 bases. V lost 6 bases to trimming and J lost 4 bases, with 18 bases between them. The germline V gene has CDR1 LNHDA and CDR2 SQIVND (reference sequence). This CDR3 region has 15 residues. CDR3 in DNA: TGTGCCAGTAGCGAGACCTCAGGGGCCTTCTATGGCTACACCTTC. This gives the protein CASSETSGAFYGYTF.

The rearrangement joins TRBV4-2 to TRBJ2-1, with a tentative D call TRBD2 (6 bases). The CDR3 contains 16 residues. From germline, CDR1 is LGHNA and CDR2 YNFKEQ. V dropped 0 bases and J dropped 3 bases, with 12 bases sitting between them. The CDR3 reads CASSQDGDFGYNEQFF. The DNA for the CDR3 is TGTGCCAGCAGCCAAGATGGGGACTTCGGCTACAATGAGCAGTTCTTC.

J is TRBJ1-3 and V is TRBV7-9; TRBD1 aligns across 7 bases. V lost 1 base to trimming and J lost 0 bases; unmatched junction nucleotides: 6. Germline CDR1 and CDR2: SEHNR and FQNEAQ (reference sequence). The CDR3 has 17 amino acids. The DNA of the CDR3 is TGTGCCAGCAGCTTAGAGGGGGCCCACCTCTCTGGAAACACCATATATTTT. This translates into CASSLEGAHLSGNTIYF.